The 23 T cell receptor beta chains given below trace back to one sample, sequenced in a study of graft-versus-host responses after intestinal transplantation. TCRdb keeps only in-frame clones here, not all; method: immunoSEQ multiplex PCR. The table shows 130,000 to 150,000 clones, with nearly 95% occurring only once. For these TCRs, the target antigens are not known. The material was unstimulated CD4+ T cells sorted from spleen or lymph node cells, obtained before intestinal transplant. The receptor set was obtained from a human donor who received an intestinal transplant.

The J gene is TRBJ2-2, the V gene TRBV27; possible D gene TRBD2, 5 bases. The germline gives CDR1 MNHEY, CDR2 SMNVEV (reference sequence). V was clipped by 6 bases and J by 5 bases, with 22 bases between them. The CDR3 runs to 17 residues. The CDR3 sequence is CASSPPLRAVGTGELFF. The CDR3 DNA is TGTGCCAGCAGCCCTCCCTTGAGGGCGGTGGGAACCGGGGAGCTGTTTTTT.

CDR3 in DNA: TGTGCCAGCAGCGTAGGCCCAACAATTGACAGTCTAAGAGCTAACTATGGCTACACCTTC. It translates to CASSVGPTIDSLRANYGYTF. J is TRBJ1-2 and V is TRBV9; TRBD1 might be the D (5 bases). Trimming cost V 0 bases and J 0 bases, with 24 bases left between them. The CDR3 totals 20 residues. Germline V gene sequence: CDR1 SGDLS, CDR2 YYNGEE.

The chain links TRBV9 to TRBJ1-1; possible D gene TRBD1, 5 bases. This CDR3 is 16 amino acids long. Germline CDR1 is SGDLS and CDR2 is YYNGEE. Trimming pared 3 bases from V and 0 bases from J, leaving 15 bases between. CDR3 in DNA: TGTGCCAGCAGCGGTCTTTCAGGGCTCATGAACACTGAAGCTTTCTTT. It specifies CASSGLSGLMNTEAFF.

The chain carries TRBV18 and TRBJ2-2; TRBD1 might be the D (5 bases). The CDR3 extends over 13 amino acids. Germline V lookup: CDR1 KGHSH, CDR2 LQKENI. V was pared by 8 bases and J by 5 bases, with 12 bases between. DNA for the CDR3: TGTGCCAGCGTCCCAGGGATAACCGGGGAGCTGTTTTTT. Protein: CASVPGITGELFF.

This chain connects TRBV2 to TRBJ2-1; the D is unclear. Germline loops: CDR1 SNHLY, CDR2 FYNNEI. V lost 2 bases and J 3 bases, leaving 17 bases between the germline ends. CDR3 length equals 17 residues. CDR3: CASSERARSWGYNEQFF. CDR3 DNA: TGTGCCAGCAGTGAACGCGCCCGAAGTTGGGGCTACAATGAGCAGTTCTTC.

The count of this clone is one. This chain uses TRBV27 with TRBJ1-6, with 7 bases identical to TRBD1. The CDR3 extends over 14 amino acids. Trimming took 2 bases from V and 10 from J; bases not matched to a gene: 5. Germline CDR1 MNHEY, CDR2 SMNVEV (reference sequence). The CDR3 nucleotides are TGTGCCAGCAGTTTACGACAGGGATCATCACCCCTCCACTTT. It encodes CASSLRQGSSPLHF.

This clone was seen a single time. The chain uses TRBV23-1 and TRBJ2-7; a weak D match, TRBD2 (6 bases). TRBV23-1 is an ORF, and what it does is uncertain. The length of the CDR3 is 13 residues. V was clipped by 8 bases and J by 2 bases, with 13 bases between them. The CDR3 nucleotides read TGCGCCAGCTTACTAGCCCGCACCTACGAGCAGTACTTC. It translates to CASLLARTYEQYF.

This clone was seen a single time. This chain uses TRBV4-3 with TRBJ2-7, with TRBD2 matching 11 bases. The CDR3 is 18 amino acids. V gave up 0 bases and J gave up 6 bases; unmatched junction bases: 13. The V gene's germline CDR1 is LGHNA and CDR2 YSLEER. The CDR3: CASSQDRAVAGGPGEQYF. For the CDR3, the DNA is TGCGCCAGCAGCCAAGATAGGGCGGTAGCGGGAGGGCCGGGCGAGCAGTACTTC.

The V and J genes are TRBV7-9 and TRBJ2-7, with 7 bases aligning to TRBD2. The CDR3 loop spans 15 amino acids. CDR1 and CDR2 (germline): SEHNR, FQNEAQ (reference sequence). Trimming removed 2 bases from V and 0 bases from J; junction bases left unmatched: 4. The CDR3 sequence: CASSLLAVSSYEQYF. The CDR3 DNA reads TGTGCCAGCAGCTTACTAGCGGTGAGCTCCTACGAGCAGTACTTC. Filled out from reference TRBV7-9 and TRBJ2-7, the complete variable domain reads DTGVSQNPRHKITKRGQNVTFRCDPISEHNRLYWYRQTLGQGPEFLTYFQNEAQLEKSRLLSDRFSAERPKGSFSTLEIQRTEQGDSAMYLCASSLLAVSSYEQYFGPGTRLTVT.

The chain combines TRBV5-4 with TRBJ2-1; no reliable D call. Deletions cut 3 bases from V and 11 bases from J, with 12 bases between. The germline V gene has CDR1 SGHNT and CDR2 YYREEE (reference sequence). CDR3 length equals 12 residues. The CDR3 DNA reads TGTGCCAGCAGCTCGCCGGCCTCTAAGCAGTTCTTC. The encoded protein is CASSSPASKQFF.

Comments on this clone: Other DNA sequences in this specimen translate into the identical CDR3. CDR3 region: CASSLSQGYEQYF. CDR3 DNA: TGTGCCAGCAGCTTATCCCAGGGCTACGAGCAGTACTTC. V and J are TRBV7-3 and TRBJ2-7; tentative D call: TRBD1 (5 bases). V gave up 2 bases and J gave up 3 bases, with 8 bases separating them. In germline, CDR1 is SGHTA, CDR2 FQGTGA. CDR3 length: 13 residues.

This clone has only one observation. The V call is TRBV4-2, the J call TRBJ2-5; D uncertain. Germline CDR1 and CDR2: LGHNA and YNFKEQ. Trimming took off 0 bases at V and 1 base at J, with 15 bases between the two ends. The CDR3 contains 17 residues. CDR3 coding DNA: TGTGCCAGCAGCCAAGATGTCGGGCGCCGGGTCCAAGAGACCCAGTACTTC. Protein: CASSQDVGRRVQETQYF.

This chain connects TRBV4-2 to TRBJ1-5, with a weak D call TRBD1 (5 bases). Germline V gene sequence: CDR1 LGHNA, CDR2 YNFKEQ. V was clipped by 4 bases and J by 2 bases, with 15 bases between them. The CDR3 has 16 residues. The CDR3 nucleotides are TGTGCCAGCAGCCCCGGCGGCGGGGCAGGCAATCAGCCCCAGCATTTT. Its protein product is CASSPGGGAGNQPQHF.

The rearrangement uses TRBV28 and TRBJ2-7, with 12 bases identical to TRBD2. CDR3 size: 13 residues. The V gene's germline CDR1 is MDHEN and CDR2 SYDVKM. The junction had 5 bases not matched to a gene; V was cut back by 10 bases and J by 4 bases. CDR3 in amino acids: CATRTSGTYEQYF. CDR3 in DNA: TGTGCCACCAGGACTAGCGGGACGTACGAGCAGTACTTC.

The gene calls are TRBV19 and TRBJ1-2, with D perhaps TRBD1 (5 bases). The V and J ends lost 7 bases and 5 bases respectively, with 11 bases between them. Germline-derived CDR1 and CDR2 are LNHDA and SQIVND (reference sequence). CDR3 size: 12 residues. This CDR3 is CASTPGGYGYTF. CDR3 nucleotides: TGTGCCAGTACCCCCGGGGGATATGGCTACACCTTC.

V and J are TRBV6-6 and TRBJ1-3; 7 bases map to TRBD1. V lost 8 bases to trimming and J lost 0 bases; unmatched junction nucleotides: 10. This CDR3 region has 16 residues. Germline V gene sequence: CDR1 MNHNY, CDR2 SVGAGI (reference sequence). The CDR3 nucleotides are TGTGCCAGCCACCCTCGACAGGGAACCTCTGGAAACACCATATATTTT. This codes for CASHPRQGTSGNTIYF.

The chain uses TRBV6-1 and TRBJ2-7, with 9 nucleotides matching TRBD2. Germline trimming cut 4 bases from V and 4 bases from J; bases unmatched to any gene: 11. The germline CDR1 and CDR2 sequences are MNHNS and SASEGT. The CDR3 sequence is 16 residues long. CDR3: CASSGQIAGAAYEQYF. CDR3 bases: TGTGCCAGCAGTGGCCAGATAGCGGGAGCGGCATACGAGCAGTACTTC.

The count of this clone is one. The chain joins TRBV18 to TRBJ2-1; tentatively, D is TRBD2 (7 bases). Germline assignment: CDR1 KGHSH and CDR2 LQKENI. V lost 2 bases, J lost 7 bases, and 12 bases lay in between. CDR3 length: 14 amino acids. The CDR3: CASSPVGGGNEQFF. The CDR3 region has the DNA TGTGCCAGCTCACCAGTAGGGGGAGGGAATGAGCAGTTCTTC. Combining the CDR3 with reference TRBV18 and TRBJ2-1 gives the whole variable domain NAGVMQNPRHLVRRRGQEARLRCSPMKGHSHVYWYRQLPEEGLKFMVYLQKENIIDESGMPKERFSAEFPKEGPSILRIQQVVRGDSAAYFCASSPVGGGNEQFFGPGTRLTVL.

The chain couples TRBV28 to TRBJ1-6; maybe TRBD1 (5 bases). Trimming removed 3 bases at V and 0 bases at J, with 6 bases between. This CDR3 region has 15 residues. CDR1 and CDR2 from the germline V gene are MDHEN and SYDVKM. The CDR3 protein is CASSFGGSYNSPLHF. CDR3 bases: TGTGCCAGCAGTTTTGGGGGCTCCTATAATTCACCCCTCCACTTT.

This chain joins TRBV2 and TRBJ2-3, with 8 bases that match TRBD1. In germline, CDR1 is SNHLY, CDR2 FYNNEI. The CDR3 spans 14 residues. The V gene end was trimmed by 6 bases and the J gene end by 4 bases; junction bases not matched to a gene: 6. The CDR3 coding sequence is TGTGCCAGCAGATCAGGGGGCGGTCCAGATACGCAGTATTTT. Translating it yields CASRSGGGPDTQYF.

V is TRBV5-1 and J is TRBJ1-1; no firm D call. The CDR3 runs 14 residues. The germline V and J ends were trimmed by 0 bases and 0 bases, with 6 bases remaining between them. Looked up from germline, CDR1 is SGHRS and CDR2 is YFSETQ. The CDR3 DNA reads TGCGCCAGCAGCTTGGGCGCGTTGAACACTGAAGCTTTCTTT. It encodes CASSLGALNTEAFF.

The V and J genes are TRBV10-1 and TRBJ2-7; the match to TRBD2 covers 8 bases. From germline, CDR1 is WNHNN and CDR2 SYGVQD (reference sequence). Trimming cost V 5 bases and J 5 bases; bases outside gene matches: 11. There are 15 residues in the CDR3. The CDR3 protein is CASSNPSGGRNEQYF. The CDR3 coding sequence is TGCGCCAGCAGTAACCCCTCTGGCGGGAGGAACGAGCAGTACTTC.

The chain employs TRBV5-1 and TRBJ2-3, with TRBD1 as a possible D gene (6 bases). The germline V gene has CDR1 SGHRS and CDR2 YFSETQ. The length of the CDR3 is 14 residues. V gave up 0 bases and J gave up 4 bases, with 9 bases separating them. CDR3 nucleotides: TGCGCCAGCAGCTTGGACAGGGCTTCAGATACGCAGTATTTT. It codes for CASSLDRASDTQYF. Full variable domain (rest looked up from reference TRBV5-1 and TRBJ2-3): KAGVTQTPRYLIKTRGQQVTLSCSPISGHRSVSWYQQTPGQGLQFLFEYFSETQRNKGNFPGRFSGRQFSNSRSEMNVSTLELGDSALYLCASSLDRASDTQYFGPGTRLTVL.